The clone carrying this TCR beta chain was detected ten times or more. Its antigen remains unknown. TCRdb used MiXCR to reprocess the 5' RACE reads, holding one entry per CDR3 protein. The sample has hundreds of thousands of distinct CDR3 sequences; more than 20% are singletons. In germline, CDR1 is SEHNR, CDR2 FQNEAQ (reference sequence). This CDR3 contains 14 residues. V shed 5 bases and J shed 1 base, with 11 bases lying between them. The data are from a study of T-cell memory formation after mild COVID-19. Study details: Largely donor-specific sequence clusters came from a couple of donors. General observations from the study: From day 15 to 85, contracting clones were balanced between CD4 and CD8, whereas later expanders leaned toward CD4+. The CD4+ clones that contracted clustered mainly within CM and EM, and the CD8+ clones concentrated in EMRA.

The sequence was collected from an adult woman who had mild COVID-19 (a few samples of this study predate the infection). Cell type and time point are not known. V usage is TRBV7-9 and J usage is TRBJ2-5; D not certain. Sequenced material: PBMCs or a T cell subset sorted from them (not recorded which). The CDR3 is CASSPPAGQETQYF. CDR3 DNA sequence: TGTGCCAGCAGCCCACCGGCAGGCCAAGAGACCCAGTACTTC.